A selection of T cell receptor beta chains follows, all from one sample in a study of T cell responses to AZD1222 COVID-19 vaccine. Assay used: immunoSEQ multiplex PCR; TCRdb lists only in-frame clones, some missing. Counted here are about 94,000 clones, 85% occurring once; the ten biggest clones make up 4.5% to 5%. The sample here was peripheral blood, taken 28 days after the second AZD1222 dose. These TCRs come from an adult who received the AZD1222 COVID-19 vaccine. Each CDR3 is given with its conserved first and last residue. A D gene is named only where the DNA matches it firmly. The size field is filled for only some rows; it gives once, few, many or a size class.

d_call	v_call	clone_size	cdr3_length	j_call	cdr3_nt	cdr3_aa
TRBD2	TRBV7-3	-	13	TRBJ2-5	TGTGCCAGCAGCCCCGGGGAGGGAGAGACCCAGTACTTC	CASSPGEGETQYF
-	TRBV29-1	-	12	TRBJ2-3	TGCAGCGTTGATTCCAGCACAGATACGCAGTATTTT	CSVDSSTDTQYF
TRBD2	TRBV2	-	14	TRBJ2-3	TGTGCCAGCGGAAGGACTAGTTGGACAGATACGCAGTATTTT	CASGRTSWTDTQYF
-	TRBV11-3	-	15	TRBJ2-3	TGTGCCAGCAGCCCCAGCGGCCTTAGCACAGATACGCAGTATTTT	CASSPSGLSTDTQYF
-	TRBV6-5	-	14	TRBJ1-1	TGTGCCAGCAGTTACCCGGGACTGAACACTGAAGCTTTCTTT	CASSYPGLNTEAFF
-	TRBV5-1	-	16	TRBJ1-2	TGCGCCAGCAGCTTGGTAGGCGGGGGAGGACCATATGGCTACACCTTC	CASSLVGGGGPYGYTF
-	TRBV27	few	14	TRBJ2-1	TGTGCCAGCAGTTTAGGTTCCCCCCCACTGGAGCAGTTCTTC	CASSLGSPPLEQFF
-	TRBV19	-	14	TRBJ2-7	TGTGCCAGTAGTATAGGTGTTCCGGTTTCCGAGCAGTACTTC	CASSIGVPVSEQYF
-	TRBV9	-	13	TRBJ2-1	TGTGCCAGCAGTTACAGAGCCTACAATGAGCAGTTCTTC	CASSYRAYNEQFF
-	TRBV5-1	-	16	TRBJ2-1	TGCGCCAGCGCTTCCCGGGGTCACAGCTCCTACAATGAGCAGTTCTTC	CASASRGHSSYNEQFF
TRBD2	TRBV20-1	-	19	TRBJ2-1	TGCAGTGCTAGTCCACGGAGACGAGGGGGGACTAGCGGGTACAATGAGCAGTTCTTC	CSASPRRRGGTSGYNEQFF
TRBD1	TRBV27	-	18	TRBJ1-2	TGTGCCAGCAGGACCATAAACCGGGACAGGGGCGTTAAGAATGGCTACACCTTC	CASRTINRDRGVKNGYTF
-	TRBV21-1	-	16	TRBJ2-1	TGTGCCAGCAGCAAGGGGACTAGCGGGAGGTACAATGAGCAGTTCTTC	CASSKGTSGRYNEQFF
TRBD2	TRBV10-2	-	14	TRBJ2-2	TGCGCCAGCAGTGATGGCGGGGGGACCGGGGAGCTGTTTTTT	CASSDGGGTGELFF
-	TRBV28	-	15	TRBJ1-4	TGTGCCAGCAGTATAGTAATGGGGCAGGGGGAAAAACTGTTTTTT	CASSIVMGQGEKLFF
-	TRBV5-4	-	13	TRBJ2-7	TGTGCCAGCAGTCCAGATACCACCTACGAGCAGTACTTC	CASSPDTTYEQYF
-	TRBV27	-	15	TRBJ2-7	TGTGCCAGCAGTTCCACAATTACTAGCAGTGGCGAGCAGTACTTC	CASSSTITSSGEQYF
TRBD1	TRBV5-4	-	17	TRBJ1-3	TGTGCCAGCAGCTACAATTCCGGGACAGGGCCGGGAAACACCATATATTTT	CASSYNSGTGPGNTIYF
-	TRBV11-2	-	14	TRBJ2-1	TGTGCCAGCAGCTTATCGTCTAGCCTCAATGAGCAGTTCTTC	CASSLSSSLNEQFF
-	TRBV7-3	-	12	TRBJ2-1	TGTGCCAGCAGCTTAACATATGGTGAGCAGTTCTTC	CASSLTYGEQFF
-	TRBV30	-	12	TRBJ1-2	TGTGCCTGGAAGGGTGGTAGTTTTGGCTACACCTTC	CAWKGGSFGYTF
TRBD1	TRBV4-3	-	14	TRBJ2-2	TGCGCCAGCAGCCGGACAGGGAACGCCGGGGAGCTGTTTTTT	CASSRTGNAGELFF
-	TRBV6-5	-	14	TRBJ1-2	TGTGCCAGCAGTTCCGGGGCAGGGGCCTATGGCTACACCTTC	CASSSGAGAYGYTF
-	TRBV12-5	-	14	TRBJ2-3	TGTGCTAGTGGTTTGTCCCCCGGGAACGTTAGACAGTATTTT	CASGLSPGNVRQYF
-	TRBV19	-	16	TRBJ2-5	TGTGCCAGTAGTAGCGGGACAGTTTTATGGTCCGAGACCCAGTACTTC	CASSSGTVLWSETQYF
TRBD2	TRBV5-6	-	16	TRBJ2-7	TGTGCCAGCAGCTTCGGTTTGAAGCGGGGGAACTACGAGCAGTACTTC	CASSFGLKRGNYEQYF